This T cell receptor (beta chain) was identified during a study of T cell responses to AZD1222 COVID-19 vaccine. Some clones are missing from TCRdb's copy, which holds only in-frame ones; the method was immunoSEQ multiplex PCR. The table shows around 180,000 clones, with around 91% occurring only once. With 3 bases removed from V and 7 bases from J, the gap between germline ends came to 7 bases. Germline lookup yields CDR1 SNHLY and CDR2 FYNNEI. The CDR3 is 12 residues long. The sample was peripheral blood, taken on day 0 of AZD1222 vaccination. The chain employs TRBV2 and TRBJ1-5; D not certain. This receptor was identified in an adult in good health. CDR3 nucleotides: TGTGCCAGCAGTGAGGGGTACCAGCCCCAGCATTTT. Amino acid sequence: CASSEGYQPQHF.